The next 28 T cell receptor beta chains were all read from a single sample in a study of cytomegalovirus exposure and HLA in healthy donors. TCRdb's copy holds only in-frame clones and misses some; the assay was immunoSEQ multiplex PCR. This sample has some 98,000 clones; roughly 87% occur once, and the top ten carry roughly 3.8%. Sequences were obtained from PBMCs. The source of these receptors is a woman in her 30s in good health and CMV-seronegative.

The chain recombines TRBV9 with TRBJ2-2; 7 bases match TRBD1. With V trimmed by 3 bases and J by 6 bases, 11 bases remained unmatched. Germline assignment: CDR1 SGDLS and CDR2 YYNGEE. The CDR3 is made up of 16 amino acids. DNA of the CDR3: TGTGCCAGCAGCGAGAATGAGGGGGCGCTGGCCGGGGAGCTGTTTTTT. Protein sequence: CASSENEGALAGELFF.

This chain joins TRBV5-1 and TRBJ1-2; D is unclear. Per the germline V gene, CDR1 is SGHRS and CDR2 is YFSETQ. The CDR3 spans 14 residues. Deletions cut 0 bases from V and 0 bases from J, with 6 bases between. The CDR3 bases are TGCGCCAGCAGCTTGGGAGGGTCTAACTATGGCTACACCTTC. This translates into CASSLGGSNYGYTF. Together with reference TRBV5-1 and TRBJ1-2, the CDR3 gives the full variable domain: KAGVTQTPRYLIKTRGQQVTLSCSPISGHRSVSWYQQTPGQGLQFLFEYFSETQRNKGNFPGRFSGRQFSNSRSEMNVSTLELGDSALYLCASSLGGSNYGYTFGSGTRLTVV.

V gene TRBV2 combines with J gene TRBJ2-1; D not certain. Germline V gene lookup returns CDR1 SNHLY and CDR2 FYNNEI. The CDR3 is 12 residues long. Trimming removed 6 bases from V and 6 bases from J, with 9 bases in between. CDR3 DNA: TGTGCCAGCAGCCCGCAGTTCAATGAGCAGTTCTTC. It yields the protein CASSPQFNEQFF.

The rearrangement joins TRBV6-5 to TRBJ1-2, with 9 bases identical to TRBD1. Germline values: CDR1 MNHEY, CDR2 SVGAGI. The J segment lost 7 bases and the V segment lost 5 bases, leaving 5 bases of the junction unmatched. This CDR3 contains 13 residues. In DNA, the CDR3 is TGTGCCAGCAGTACGACAGGGGGGGCTGGCTACACCTTC. Residues: CASSTTGGAGYTF.

This chain joins TRBV28 and TRBJ1-1, with 9 bases matching TRBD1. CDR3 length equals 13 residues. With V trimmed by 5 bases and J by 10 bases, 8 bases remained unmatched. Germline CDR1 and CDR2: MDHEN and SYDVKM. The CDR3 DNA is TGTGCCAGCAGTAGGGGACAGGGCCTGCCAGCTTTCTTT. It is translated as CASSRGQGLPAFF.

Only one count was recorded for this clone. The chain combines TRBV5-4 with TRBJ2-1; D not resolved. Trimming removed 4 bases from V and 4 bases from J, with 12 bases in between. The CDR3 is 14 residues long. CDR1 is SGHNT and CDR2 is YYREEE in the germline V gene (reference sequence). CDR3 sequence reads: CASSTEIAYNEQFF. The CDR3 DNA reads as TGTGCCAGCAGCACCGAAATAGCTTACAATGAGCAGTTCTTC.

V and J are TRBV11-2 and TRBJ2-1; 9 nucleotides match TRBD1. This CDR3 region has 16 residues. Germline assignment: CDR1 SGHAT and CDR2 FQNNGV. J gave up 8 bases and V 4 bases, and 12 bases lay outside the gene matches. CDR3 nucleotides: TGTGCCAGCAGCTCCAGATTCCCTACAGGGGGCGATGAGCAGTTCTTC. Translation: CASSSRFPTGGDEQFF. The entire variable domain, with the rest obtained from reference TRBV11-2 and TRBJ2-1, is as follows: EAGVAQSPRYKIIEKRQSVAFWCNPISGHATLYWYQQILGQGPKLLIQFQNNGVVDDSQLPKDRFSAERLKGVDSTLKIQPAKLEDSAVYLCASSSRFPTGGDEQFFGPGTRLTVL.

The gene calls are TRBV12-5 and TRBJ1-1; 7 bases align to TRBD1. Losses at the gene ends were 6 bases for V and 5 bases for J; bases not matched to a gene: 6. The CDR3 sequence is 13 residues long. Germline V gene sequence: CDR1 LGHNT, CDR2 FRNRAP. CDR3 DNA: TGTGCTAGTGGCCTCGACAGGGATACTGAAGCTTTCTTT. Its protein product is CASGLDRDTEAFF.

The CDR3 sequence: CASSQLLAGGDEQYF. CDR3 nucleotide sequence: TGCGCCAGCAGCCAGCTACTAGCGGGAGGAGACGAGCAGTACTTC. The rearrangement joins TRBV4-3 to TRBJ2-7, with 12 bases that match TRBD2. V shed 3 bases and J 5 bases; nucleotides not matched to a gene: 5. The CDR3 runs 15 residues. Looked up from germline, CDR1 is LGHNA and CDR2 is YSLEER.

The chain uses TRBV6-5 and TRBJ2-2, with TRBD1 matching over 10 bases. The CDR3 is made up of 14 amino acids. The germline CDR1 and CDR2 sequences are MNHEY and SVGAGI. With 6 bases clipped from V and 4 bases from J, the junction kept 2 bases outside the gene matches. CDR3 DNA sequence: TGTGCCAGCAGGGGGACAGGGGTCACCGGGGAGCTGTTTTTT. This encodes CASRGTGVTGELFF.

The chain has TRBV7-2 and TRBJ1-6, with D uncertain. Germline V CDR1 and CDR2: SGHTA, FQGNSA. Trimming took off 5 bases at V and 6 bases at J, with 5 bases between the two ends. This CDR3 has 12 amino acids. The CDR3 spells CASSRGNSPLHF. In DNA form, the CDR3 reads TGTGCCAGCAGCCGGGGTAATTCACCCCTCCACTTT.

The V gene is TRBV18, the J gene TRBJ1-2, with D possibly matching TRBD1 (6 bases). V was pared by 1 base and J by 1 base, with 13 bases between. CDR1 KGHSH and CDR2 LQKENI come from the germline V gene. This CDR3 has 16 amino acids. CDR3 nucleotide sequence: TGTGCCAGCTCACCACTGAAGACAGGAAATAACTATGGCTACACCTTC. This gives the protein CASSPLKTGNNYGYTF.

The V and J genes are TRBV7-7 and TRBJ2-2; tentative D call: TRBD1 (5 bases). V lost 3 bases and J lost 7, with 18 bases in between. Germline V gene lookup returns CDR1 SSHAT and CDR2 FNYEAQ (reference sequence). The CDR3 has 16 residues. The CDR3 loop is CASSFSLGPSGGELFF. The CDR3 DNA is TGTGCCAGCAGCTTTTCCCTGGGGCCTTCGGGCGGGGAGCTGTTTTTT.

This chain connects TRBV6-6 to TRBJ2-3, with 11 bases identical to TRBD1. With V trimmed by 11 bases and J by 2 bases, 3 bases remained unmatched. The CDR3 loop spans 13 amino acids. From germline, CDR1 is MNHNY and CDR2 SVGAGI (reference sequence). CDR3 residues: CAGQGADTDTQYF. DNA of the CDR3: TGTGCCGGACAGGGGGCCGACACAGATACGCAGTATTTT.

The chain couples TRBV6-1 to TRBJ2-2; TRBD1 aligns across 7 bases. CDR3 length: 14 amino acids. Germline CDR1 MNHNS, CDR2 SASEGT. J lost 3 bases, V lost 7 bases, and 5 bases had no gene match. The CDR3 here is CASNRQGDTGELFF. CDR3 nucleotides: TGTGCCAGCAATAGACAGGGAGACACCGGGGAGCTGTTTTTT.

This chain uses TRBV15 with TRBJ2-1, with D perhaps TRBD2 (6 bases). V shed 5 bases and J shed 9 bases, with 14 bases lying between them. The CDR3 is 13 amino acids. From germline, CDR1 is LNHNV and CDR2 YYDKDF (reference sequence). CDR3 coding DNA: TGTGCCACCAGCCCCTTGGAGGGAAGTGAGCAGTTCTTC. Protein: CATSPLEGSEQFF.

This clone was recorded once. V usage is TRBV19 and J usage is TRBJ1-2; 12 bases are a match to TRBD1. Germline CDR1 LNHDA, CDR2 SQIVND (reference sequence). Losses at the gene ends were 4 bases for V and 8 bases for J; bases not matched to a gene: 11. The CDR3 covers 16 residues. CDR3: CASSTTPGQGAGGYTF. In nucleotides, the CDR3 is TGTGCCAGTAGTACCACACCGGGACAGGGGGCGGGCGGCTACACCTTC.

This clone was recorded only once. This rearrangement joins TRBV29-1 to TRBJ1-2; 10 bases are shared with TRBD1. The CDR3 totals 13 residues. Germline V gene sequence: CDR1 SQVTM, CDR2 ANQGSEA. V shed 4 bases, J shed 7 bases, and the junction held 6 bases outside the gene matches. CDR3 in DNA: TGCAGCGTTGCGGACAGGGGGAAGGTTGGCTACACCTTC. It encodes CSVADRGKVGYTF. The whole variable domain, filled in from reference TRBV29-1 and TRBJ1-2, reads SAVISQKPSRDICQRGTSLTIQCQVDSQVTMMFWYRQQPGQSLTLIATANQGSEATYESGFVIDKFPISRPNLTFSTLTVSNMSPEDSSIYLCSVADRGKVGYTFGSGTRLTVV.

The gene calls are TRBV4-2 and TRBJ2-1; D ambiguous. V shed 4 bases and J shed 6 bases, with 4 bases lying between them. CDR3 length: 11 residues. CDR1 LGHNA and CDR2 YNFKEQ come from the germline V gene. CDR3: CASSLINEQFF. In nucleotides, the CDR3 is TGTGCCAGCAGCCTTATCAATGAGCAGTTCTTC.

This rearrangement joins TRBV4-1 to TRBJ2-1; no reliable D call. Trimming took 0 bases from V and 13 from J, leaving 10 bases between them. The CDR3 totals 12 residues. CDR1 MGHRA and CDR2 YSYEKL come from the germline V gene. The CDR3 bases are TGCGCCAGCAGCCAAGATCTAACCCACCAGTTCTTC. Protein: CASSQDLTHQFF.

V is TRBV7-9 and J is TRBJ1-5, with 11 bases that match TRBD1. The trim removed 1 base at V and 4 bases at J, leaving 0 bases unmatched. From germline, CDR1 is SEHNR and CDR2 FQNEAQ (reference sequence). This CDR3 region has 15 residues. The CDR3 sequence: CASSLGDRGNQPQHF. CDR3 DNA: TGTGCCAGCAGCTTAGGGGACAGGGGGAATCAGCCCCAGCATTTT. Looking up the rest from reference TRBV7-9 and TRBJ1-5 gives the full variable domain: DTGVSQNPRHKITKRGQNVTFRCDPISEHNRLYWYRQTLGQGPEFLTYFQNEAQLEKSRLLSDRFSAERPKGSFSTLEIQRTEQGDSAMYLCASSLGDRGNQPQHFGDGTRLSIL.

The chain couples TRBV27 to TRBJ2-7; TRBD1 matches at 9 bases. The germline V gene has CDR1 MNHEY and CDR2 SMNVEV (reference sequence). With 6 bases clipped from V and 4 bases from J, the junction kept 1 base outside the gene matches. The CDR3 has 12 amino acids. In DNA, the CDR3 is TGTGCCAGCAGGGACAGGGGATACGAGCAGTACTTC. Protein product: CASRDRGYEQYF.

V gene TRBV29-1 combines with J gene TRBJ2-1; 8 bases line up with TRBD2. CDR3 size: 14 residues. Germline-derived CDR1 and CDR2 are SQVTM and ANQGSEA. With 6 bases clipped from V and 2 bases from J, the junction kept 6 bases outside the gene matches. CDR3 nucleotide sequence: TGCAGCGTGGGATTGACTAGCGCCTACAATGAGCAGTTCTTC. It is translated as CSVGLTSAYNEQFF.

J is TRBJ1-4 and V is TRBV15; D is ambiguous. Germline-derived CDR1 and CDR2 are LNHNV and YYDKDF (reference sequence). Trimming removed 5 bases from V and 0 bases from J, with 10 bases in between. The CDR3 is 15 residues long. The CDR3 protein is CATSGGEATNEKLFF. Here the CDR3 DNA reads TGTGCCACCAGCGGAGGAGAAGCAACTAATGAAAAACTGTTTTTT.

As regards this clone: At one end the junction does not follow the germline gene, possibly because of a read error. The chain joins TRBV15 to TRBJ2-7; 7 bases agree with TRBD1. Germline-derived CDR1 and CDR2 are LNHNV and YYDKDF (reference sequence). The CDR3 has 13 amino acids. The CDR3: CATSREKDRAKVF. CDR3 in DNA: TGTGCCACCAGCAGGGAAAAAGACAGGGCAAAGGTCTTC.

This chain joins TRBV7-9 and TRBJ2-1, with D tentatively TRBD2 (6 bases). The CDR3 has 14 amino acids. Germline V gene data show CDR1 as SEHNR and CDR2 as FQNEAQ (reference sequence). With 4 bases removed from V and 5 bases from J, the gap between germline ends came to 12 bases. The CDR3 is CASSSDRENNEQFF. The CDR3 DNA follows: TGTGCCAGCAGCTCCGACCGGGAGAACAATGAGCAGTTCTTC.

This chain joins TRBV7-3 and TRBJ1-1; TRBD1 is a possible D gene (5 bases). CDR3 length: 13 residues. Germline V gives CDR1 SGHTA, CDR2 FQGTGA. The V end lost 6 bases, the J end lost 10 bases, and 18 bases lay between the germline ends. The CDR3 is CASSGGTLKGAFF. CDR3 in DNA: TGTGCCAGCAGTGGCGGGACTTTAAAAGGAGCTTTCTTT.

The V and J genes are TRBV29-1 and TRBJ2-7, with D possibly being TRBD1 (6 bases). Germline V gene sequence: CDR1 SQVTM, CDR2 ANQGSEA. The CDR3 has 13 amino acids. V shed 4 bases and J shed 0 bases, with 10 bases lying between them. For the CDR3, the DNA is TGCAGCGTTGTGACAGGAGACTCCTACGAGCAGTACTTC. Its translation: CSVVTGDSYEQYF.